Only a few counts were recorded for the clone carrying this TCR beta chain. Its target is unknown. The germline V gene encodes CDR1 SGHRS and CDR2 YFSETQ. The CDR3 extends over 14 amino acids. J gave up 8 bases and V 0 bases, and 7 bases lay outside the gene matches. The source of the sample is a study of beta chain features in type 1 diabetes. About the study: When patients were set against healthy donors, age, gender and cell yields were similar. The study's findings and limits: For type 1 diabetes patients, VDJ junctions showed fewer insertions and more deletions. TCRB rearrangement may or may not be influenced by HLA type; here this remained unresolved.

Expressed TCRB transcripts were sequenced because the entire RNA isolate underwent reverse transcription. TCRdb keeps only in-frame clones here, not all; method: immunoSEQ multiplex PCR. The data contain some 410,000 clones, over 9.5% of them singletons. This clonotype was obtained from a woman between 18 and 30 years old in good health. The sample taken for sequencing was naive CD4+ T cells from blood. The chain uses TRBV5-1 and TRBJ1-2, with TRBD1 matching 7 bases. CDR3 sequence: CASSLASAGGGYTF. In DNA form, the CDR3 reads TGCGCCAGCAGCTTGGCCTCGGCAGGGGGAGGCTACACCTTC.